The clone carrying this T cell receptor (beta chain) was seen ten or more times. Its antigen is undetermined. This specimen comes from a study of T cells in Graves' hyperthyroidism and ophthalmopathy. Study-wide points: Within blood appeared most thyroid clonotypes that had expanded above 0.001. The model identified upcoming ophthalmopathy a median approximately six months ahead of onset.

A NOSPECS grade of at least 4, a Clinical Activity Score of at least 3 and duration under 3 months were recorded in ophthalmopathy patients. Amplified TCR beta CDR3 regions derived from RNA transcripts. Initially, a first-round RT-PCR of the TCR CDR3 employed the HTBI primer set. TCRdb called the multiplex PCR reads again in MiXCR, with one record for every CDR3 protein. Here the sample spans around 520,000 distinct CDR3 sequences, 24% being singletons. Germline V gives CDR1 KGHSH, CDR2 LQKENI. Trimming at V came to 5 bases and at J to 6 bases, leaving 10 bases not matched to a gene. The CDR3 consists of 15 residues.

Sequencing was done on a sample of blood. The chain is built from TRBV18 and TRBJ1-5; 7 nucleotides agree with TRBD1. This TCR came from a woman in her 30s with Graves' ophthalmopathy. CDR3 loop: CASSTFRDRSQPQHF. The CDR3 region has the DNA TGTGCCAGCTCAACCTTCCGGGACAGATCTCAGCCCCAGCATTTT.